This T cell receptor beta chain was found in a study of breast tumors, draining lymph nodes, adjacent tissues. Points from the study as a whole: Tumor repertoires ranked between lymph nodes and nontumor tissue in diversity, with V and J gene preferences. Luminal-like breast cancer showed significantly higher tumor–nontumor repertoire similarity than basal-like.

This clonotype was detected ten times or more. Antigen specificity is unknown. Samples came from axillary lymph nodes draining the breast cancer. TCRdb called the multiplex PCR reads again in MiXCR, with one record for every CDR3 protein. The sample has 150,000 or so distinct CDR3 sequences, about 33% seen once. The sequence came from a female donor with breast cancer. Some clones in this sample may be carry-over from other donors' samples. The source material was axillary lymph node tissue.

The CDR3 DNA reads TGTGCCAGCAGCTTAATTAATATGGGTAGCTCCTACGAGCAGTACTTC. Protein sequence: CASSLINMGSSYEQYF. The V gene is TRBV7-2, the J gene TRBJ2-7, with D uncertain. Germline V lookup: CDR1 SGHTA, CDR2 FQGNSA. The ends were cut back, 2 bases at V and 0 bases at J, with 14 bases in the middle. The CDR3 extends over 16 amino acids.